In this sample, the clone carrying this T cell receptor (beta chain) turned up many times. Its target is unknown. Building the TCR beta libraries relied on iRepertoire HTBI primers, and CDR3 regions underwent Arm-PCR. Each CDR3 protein gets one entry after TCRdb re-called the multiplex PCR reads with MiXCR. The sample lists 300,000 to 450,000 distinct CDR3 sequences, less than 20% occurring once. The sample originates from a study of regulatory T cells in long-lasting Graves disease. Time point: newly diagnosed GD, antithyroid drugs for less than 3 months. The TCR library used RNA extracted from PBMCs. The germline V and J ends were trimmed by 5 bases and 5 bases, with 15 bases remaining between them. The CDR3 covers 14 residues. CDR1 MDHEN and CDR2 SYDVKM come from the germline V gene. Notes on the study in general: Patients with persistent Graves' had lower TCR diversity than newly diagnosed patients.

This chain links TRBV28 with TRBJ1-1; D is possibly TRBD1 (6 bases). This receptor was identified in a female donor with Graves disease. Specimen: peripheral blood mononuclear cells (PBMCs), collected at new diagnosis, from a patient treated with antithyroid drugs. The chain's CDR3 is CASSEASGVTEAFF. As DNA, the CDR3 is TGTGCCAGCAGTGAGGCCTCAGGGGTTACTGAAGCTTTCTTT. The entire variable domain, with the rest obtained from reference TRBV28 and TRBJ1-1, is as follows: DVKVTQSSRYLVKRTGEKVFLECVQDMDHENMFWYRQDPGLGLRLIYFSYDVKMKEKGDIPEGYSVSREKKERFSLILESASTNQTSMYLCASSEASGVTEAFFGQGTRLTVV.